The following is a TCR beta chain sequence with its context. TCRdb re-called the 5' RACE reads and gives one entry per CDR3 protein, without DNA. The clone table shows more than 300,000 distinct CDR3 sequences, with the ten largest holding 2.5% to 3%. This CDR3 has 15 residues. Germline CDR1 reads MNHEY; CDR2 reads SVGEGT. These data belong to a study of monozygotic twins with inflammatory bowel disease. The TCR was taken from a human donor with ulcerative colitis or Crohn's disease, or a healthy co-twin of an affected twin (not recorded which). The sequencing input was blood. The rearrangement joins TRBV6-2 or TRBV6-3 to TRBJ2-2; TCRdb lists TRBD1, though no DNA is available to test this call. CDR3 in amino acids: CASSYMARGPGELFF.